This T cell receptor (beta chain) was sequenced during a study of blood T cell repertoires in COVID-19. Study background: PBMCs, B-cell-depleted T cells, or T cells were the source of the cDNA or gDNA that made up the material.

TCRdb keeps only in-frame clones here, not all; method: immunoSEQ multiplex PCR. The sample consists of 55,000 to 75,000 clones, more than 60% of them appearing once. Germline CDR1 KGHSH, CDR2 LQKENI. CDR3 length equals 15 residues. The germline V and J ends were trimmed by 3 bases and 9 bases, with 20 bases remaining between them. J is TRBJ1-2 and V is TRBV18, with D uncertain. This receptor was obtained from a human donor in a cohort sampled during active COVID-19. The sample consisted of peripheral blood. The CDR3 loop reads CASSPEGTWGSSYTF. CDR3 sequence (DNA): TGTGCCAGCTCACCCGAGGGCACCTGGGGAAGTAGCTACACCTTC.